This TCR beta chain was profiled in a study of tumor-infiltrating lymphocytes in primary liver carcinoma. Study details: T1-T3 N0M0 was the stage of the tumors, which were roughly 4.2 to 10 cm across. The study obtained roughly 3.65 to 7.13 million productive TCRbeta reads per sample, similar across tissue types.

Synthesis of TCR beta cDNA was carried out from about 540 ng total RNA with a constant-region primer. It was through three nested multiplex PCR rounds of slightly modified ARM-PCR that TCR beta libraries arose. With TRBV1-TRBV30 forward primers and a C-beta reverse primer, the first two PCR rounds were run for 10 cycles each. TCRdb itself ran the multiplex PCR reads through MiXCR, one entry per CDR3 protein. The top ten hold about 35% of the sample, which has 35,000 to 40,000 distinct CDR3 sequences, about 75% seen once. Study-level points and caveats: Tumor region pairs outstripped tumor-adjacent and tumor-blood pairs in overlap.

This CDR3 has 15 amino acids. Per germline, CDR1 MGHDK and CDR2 SYGVNS. Co-extracted RNA and DNA came from roughly 20-30 mg of unsorted bulk tissue. As regards this clonotype: What it recognizes is unknown. It is likely a read error, because the conserved phenylalanine at the end of the CDR3 is missing.

The TCR comes from a man between 35 and 55 years old with primary liver carcinoma and hepatitis B virus infection. Sequencing was performed on tumor-adjacent normal liver tissue. The chain employs TRBV25-1 and TRBJ2-7; the D is unclear. The DNA for the CDR3 is TGTGCCCGCAGTGAAGACACGGGTTTCACCTACGAGCAGTACCTC. This codes for CARSEDTGFTYEQYL.